This is a list of T cell receptor beta chains from one sample in a study of Graves' ophthalmopathy and Graves' hyperthyroidism. MiXCR, run by TCRdb on the multiplex PCR reads, gives a single entry per CDR3 protein. The data contain 240,000 or so distinct CDR3 sequences, around 45% of them singletons. Sequencing used peripheral blood. The source of these receptors is an adult man with Graves' ophthalmopathy. Each CDR3 is given with its conserved first and last residue. The listing skips clone size in some rows; elsewhere it reads once, few, many or a size class.

V gene	J gene	clone size	CDR3 protein
TRBV6-6	TRBJ1-4	NA	CASSAGPKGEKLFF
TRBV7-6	TRBJ1-1	few	CASSADGGRGDLLSEAFF
TRBV7-9	TRBJ2-2	NA	CASSFEYTGELFF
TRBV2	TRBJ1-1	NA	CASRARTVMNTEAFF
TRBV12-3/TRBV12-4	TRBJ2-3	NA	CASSEERGGTDTQYF
TRBV2	TRBJ2-7	NA	CASSWDEDYEQYF
TRBV6-5	TRBJ2-7	few	CASNDRTRVEQYF
TRBV10-1	TRBJ1-4	NA	CASVFLGAINEKLFF
TRBV7-9	TRBJ1-5	few	CASSLTSGAKAEPQHF
TRBV9	TRBJ2-2	NA	CASSTDPGGTGELFF
TRBV7-8	TRBJ1-2	NA	CASSYGAGHPDGYTF
TRBV7-9	TRBJ1-4	NA	CASSLAGAGNEKLFF
TRBV9	TRBJ2-2	few	CASSAGQGRPTGELFF
TRBV9	TRBJ2-7	few	CASGADAPSYEQYF
TRBV2	TRBJ2-6	many	CASSSGANVLTF
TRBV12-3/TRBV12-4	TRBJ1-1	NA	CATKGSTYTEAFF
TRBV2	TRBJ2-5	NA	CASSRDRGGETQYF
TRBV7-9	TRBJ1-5	NA	CASSQSIVRGAVQPQHF
TRBV20-1	TRBJ1-2	many	CSAPQGADGYTF
TRBV4-1	TRBJ2-5	NA	CASSQTSGQGETQYF
TRBV2	TRBJ1-1	many	CASSEAPFTEAFF
TRBV5-1	TRBJ2-6	NA	CASSPLDRAGANVLTF
TRBV10-3	TRBJ2-7	NA	CASSPQGQGMAEQYF
TRBV29-1	TRBJ1-4	few	CSVFRGGGGEKLFF